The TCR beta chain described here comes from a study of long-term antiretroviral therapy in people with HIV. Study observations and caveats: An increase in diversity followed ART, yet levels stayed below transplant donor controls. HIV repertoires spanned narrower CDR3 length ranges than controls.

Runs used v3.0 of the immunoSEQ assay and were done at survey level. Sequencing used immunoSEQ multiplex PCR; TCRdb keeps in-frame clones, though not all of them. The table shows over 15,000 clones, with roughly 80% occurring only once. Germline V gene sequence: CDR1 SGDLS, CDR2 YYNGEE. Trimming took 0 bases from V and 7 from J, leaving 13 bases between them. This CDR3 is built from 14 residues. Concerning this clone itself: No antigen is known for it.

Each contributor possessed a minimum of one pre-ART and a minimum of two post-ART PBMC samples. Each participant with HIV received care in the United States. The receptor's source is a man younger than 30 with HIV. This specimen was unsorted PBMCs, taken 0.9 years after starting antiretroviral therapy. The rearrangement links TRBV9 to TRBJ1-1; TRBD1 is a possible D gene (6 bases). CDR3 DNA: TGTGCCAGCAGCGTAGGGACAGATAAAGGTGAAGCTTTCTTT. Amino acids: CASSVGTDKGEAFF. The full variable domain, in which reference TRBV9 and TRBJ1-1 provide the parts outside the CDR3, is DSGVTQTPKHLITATGQRVTLRCSPRSGDLSVYWYQQSLDQGLQFLIQYYNGEERAKGNILERFSAQQFPDLHSELNLSSLELGDSALYFCASSVGTDKGEAFFGQGTRLTVV.